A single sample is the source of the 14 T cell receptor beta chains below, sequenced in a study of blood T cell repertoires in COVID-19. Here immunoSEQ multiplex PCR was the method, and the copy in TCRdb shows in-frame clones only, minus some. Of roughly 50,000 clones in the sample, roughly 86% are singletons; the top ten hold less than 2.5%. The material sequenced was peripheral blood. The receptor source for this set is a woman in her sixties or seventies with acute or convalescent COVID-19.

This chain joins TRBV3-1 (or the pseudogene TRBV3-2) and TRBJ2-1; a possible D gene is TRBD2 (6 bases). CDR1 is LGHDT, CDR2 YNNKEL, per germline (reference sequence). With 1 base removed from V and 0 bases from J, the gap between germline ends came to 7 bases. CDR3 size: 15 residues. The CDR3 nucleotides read TGTGCCAGCAGCCAAGGGGGGGTCTCCTACAATGAGCAGTTCTTC. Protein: CASSQGGVSYNEQFF.

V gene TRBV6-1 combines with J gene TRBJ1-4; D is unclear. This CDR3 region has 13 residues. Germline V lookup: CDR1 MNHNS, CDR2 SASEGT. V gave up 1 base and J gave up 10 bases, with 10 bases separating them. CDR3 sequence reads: CASSEESGGKLFF. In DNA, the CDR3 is TGTGCCAGCAGTGAAGAAAGTGGAGGAAAACTGTTTTTT.

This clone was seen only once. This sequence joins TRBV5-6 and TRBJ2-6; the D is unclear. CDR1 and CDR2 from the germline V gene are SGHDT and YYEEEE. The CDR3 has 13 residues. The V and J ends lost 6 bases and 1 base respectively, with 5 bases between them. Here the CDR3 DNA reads TGTGCCAGCACCCGGTCTGGGGCCAACGTCCTGACTTTC. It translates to CASTRSGANVLTF.

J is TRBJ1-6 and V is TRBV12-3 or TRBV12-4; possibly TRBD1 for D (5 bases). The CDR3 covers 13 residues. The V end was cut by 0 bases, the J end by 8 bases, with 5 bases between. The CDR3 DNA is TGTGCCAGCAGTTTAGCCAGGGATTCACCCCTCCACTTT. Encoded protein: CASSLARDSPLHF.

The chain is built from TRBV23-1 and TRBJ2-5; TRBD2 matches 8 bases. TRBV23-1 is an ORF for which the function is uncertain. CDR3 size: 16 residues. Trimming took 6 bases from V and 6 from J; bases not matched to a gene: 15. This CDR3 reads CASSGPGTRFLQTQYF. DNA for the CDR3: TGCGCCAGCAGCGGTCCCGGGACTAGGTTTCTGCAGACCCAGTACTTC.

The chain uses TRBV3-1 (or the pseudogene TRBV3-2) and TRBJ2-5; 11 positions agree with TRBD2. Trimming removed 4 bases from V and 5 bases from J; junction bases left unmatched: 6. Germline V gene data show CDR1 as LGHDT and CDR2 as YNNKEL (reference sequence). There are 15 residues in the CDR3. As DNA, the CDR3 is TGTGCCAGCAGCCGTAGCGGGGGGGAAGGGGAGACCCAGTACTTC. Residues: CASSRSGGEGETQYF.

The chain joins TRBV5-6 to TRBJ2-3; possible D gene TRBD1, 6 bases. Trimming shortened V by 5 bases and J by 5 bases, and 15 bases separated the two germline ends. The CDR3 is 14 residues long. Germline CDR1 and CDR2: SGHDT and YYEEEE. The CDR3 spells CASSQTGPGDTQYF. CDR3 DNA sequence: TGTGCCAGCAGTCAGACAGGCCCAGGAGATACGCAGTATTTT.

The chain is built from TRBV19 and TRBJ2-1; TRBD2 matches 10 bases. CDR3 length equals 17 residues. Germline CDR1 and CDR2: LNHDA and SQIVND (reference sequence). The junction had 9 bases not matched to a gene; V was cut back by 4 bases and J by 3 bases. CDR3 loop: CASSTISSGSRYNEQFF. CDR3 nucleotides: TGTGCCAGTAGTACTATATCTAGCGGGAGTCGCTACAATGAGCAGTTCTTC. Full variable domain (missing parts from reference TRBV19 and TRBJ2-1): DGGITQSPKYLFRKEGQNVTLSCEQNLNHDAMYWYRQDPGQGLRLIYYSQIVNDFQKGDIAEGYSVSREKKESFPLTVTSAQKNPTAFYLCASSTISSGSRYNEQFFGPGTRLTVL.

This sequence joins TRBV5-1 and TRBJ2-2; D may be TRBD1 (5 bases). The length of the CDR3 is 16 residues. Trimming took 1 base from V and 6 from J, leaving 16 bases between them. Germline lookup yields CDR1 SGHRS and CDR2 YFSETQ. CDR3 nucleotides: TGCGCCAGCAGCTTGAGGATCACAGGTAGCCCCGGGGAGCTGTTTTTT. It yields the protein CASSLRITGSPGELFF.

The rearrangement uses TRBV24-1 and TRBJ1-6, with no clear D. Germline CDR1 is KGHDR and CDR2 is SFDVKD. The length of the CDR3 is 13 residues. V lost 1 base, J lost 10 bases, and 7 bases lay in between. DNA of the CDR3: TGTGCCACCAGTGATTTCACGGGGTCACCCCTCCACTTT. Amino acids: CATSDFTGSPLHF.

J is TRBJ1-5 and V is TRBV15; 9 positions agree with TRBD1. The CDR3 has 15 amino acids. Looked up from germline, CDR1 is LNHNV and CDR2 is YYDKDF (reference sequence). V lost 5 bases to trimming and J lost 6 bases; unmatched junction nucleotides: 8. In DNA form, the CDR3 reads TGTGCCACCAGCGGAGGACAGGGGCAATCTCAGCCCCAGCATTTT. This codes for CATSGGQGQSQPQHF.

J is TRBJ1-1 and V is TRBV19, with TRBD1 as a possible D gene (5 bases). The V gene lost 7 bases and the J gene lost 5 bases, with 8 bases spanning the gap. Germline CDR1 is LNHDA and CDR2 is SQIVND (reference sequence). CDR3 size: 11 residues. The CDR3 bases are TGTGCCAGTATAGGGGATACTGAAGCTTTCTTT. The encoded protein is CASIGDTEAFF.

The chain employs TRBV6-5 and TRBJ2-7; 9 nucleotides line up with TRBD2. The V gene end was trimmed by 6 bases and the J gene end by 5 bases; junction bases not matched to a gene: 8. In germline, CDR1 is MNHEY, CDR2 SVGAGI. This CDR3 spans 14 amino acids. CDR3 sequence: CASRPGLASHEQYF. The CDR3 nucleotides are TGTGCCAGCAGGCCGGGACTAGCTTCCCACGAGCAGTACTTC.

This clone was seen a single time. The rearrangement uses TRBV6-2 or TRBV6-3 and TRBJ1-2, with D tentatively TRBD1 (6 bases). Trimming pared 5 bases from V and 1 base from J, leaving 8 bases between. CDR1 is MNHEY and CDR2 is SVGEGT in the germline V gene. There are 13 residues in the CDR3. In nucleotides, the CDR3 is TGTGCCAGCAGTCGACAGGTTAACTATGGCTACACCTTC. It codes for CASSRQVNYGYTF.